This TCR beta chain appears in the sequencing data of a study of neurological immune-mediated disorders. The cDNA was synthesized by means of template-switch 5'RACE, which was carried out with 10-nucleotide random UMIs. MiXCR, run by TCRdb on the 5' RACE reads, gives a single entry per CDR3 protein. This sample has about 55,000 distinct CDR3 sequences, with 3% to 4% found just once. This clonotype was observed many times. Germline CDR1 reads LGHDT; CDR2 reads YNNKEL (reference sequence). J was trimmed by 8 bases and V by 3 bases; bases with no gene match: 7. CDR3 length equals 14 residues. The cells used in sorted libraries, CD4+ or CD8+ T cells, numbered about a million.

The sequencing input was CD4+ T cells from blood. The rearrangement links TRBV3-1 to TRBJ2-3; 8 bases agree with TRBD2. The sequence came from a woman in her 40s with multiple sclerosis. CDR3 protein: CASSHSGGAGTQYF. CDR3 bases: TGTGCCAGCAGCCATTCGGGGGGGGCTGGTACGCAGTATTTT.